These 11 T cell receptor beta chains were sequenced from one sample in a study of T cell repertoires in ileal Crohn's disease. Time point defined: inflamed ileum from the surgical specimen. Produced via immunoSEQ multiplex PCR; TCRdb's table is partial and in-frame only. The sample consists of 13,000 or so clones, approximately 79% of them appearing once. Input material: ileal tissue. These receptors originate from an adult with Crohn's disease.

The rearrangement uses TRBV11-2 and TRBJ1-1; weak D call: TRBD1 (6 bases). The CDR3 has 13 amino acids. The germline gives CDR1 SGHAT, CDR2 FQNNGV. V dropped 3 bases and J dropped 3 bases, with 8 bases sitting between them. The chain's CDR3 is CASSLDRYTEAFF. CDR3 sequence (DNA): TGTGCCAGCAGCTTGGACAGATACACTGAAGCTTTCTTT.

The rearrangement joins TRBV30 to TRBJ1-2, with D hard to call. V gave up 4 bases and J gave up 2 bases, with 11 bases separating them. The V gene's germline CDR1 is GTSNPN and CDR2 SVGIG (reference sequence). CDR3 length: 13 residues. Here the CDR3 DNA reads TGTGCCTGGAACCCAGTGCGAAACTATGGCTACACCTTC. It encodes CAWNPVRNYGYTF.

The chain carries TRBV5-1 and TRBJ1-2; TRBD1 aligns across 9 bases. Germline values: CDR1 SGHRS, CDR2 YFSETQ. The junction had 4 bases not matched to a gene; V was cut back by 3 bases and J by 4 bases. The CDR3 is 14 residues long. CDR3 nucleotide sequence: TGCGCCAGCAGCTCGGACAGGGGAGTCTATGGCTACACCTTC. Translating it yields CASSSDRGVYGYTF. Combining the CDR3 with reference TRBV5-1 and TRBJ1-2 gives the whole variable domain KAGVTQTPRYLIKTRGQQVTLSCSPISGHRSVSWYQQTPGQGLQFLFEYFSETQRNKGNFPGRFSGRQFSNSRSEMNVSTLELGDSALYLCASSSDRGVYGYTFGSGTRLTVV.

The chain joins TRBV9 to TRBJ2-5, with 8 bases identical to TRBD2. The CDR3 runs to 17 residues. Looked up from germline, CDR1 is SGDLS and CDR2 is YYNGEE. The J segment lost 2 bases and the V segment lost 3 bases, leaving 12 bases of the junction unmatched. The DNA of the CDR3 is TGTGCCAGCAGCGAATCAGCGGGGGCAATGAAGCAAGAGACCCAGTACTTC. This encodes CASSESAGAMKQETQYF.

V is TRBV6-1 and J is TRBJ1-2, with 9 bases identical to TRBD1. CDR1 and CDR2 from the germline V gene are MNHNS and SASEGT. Trimming at V came to 8 bases and at J to 3 bases, leaving 7 bases not matched to a gene. This CDR3 is built from 14 residues. CDR3 amino acids: CASGGQGFYYGYTF. Written as DNA, the CDR3 is TGTGCCAGCGGAGGACAGGGGTTCTACTATGGCTACACCTTC.

The chain has TRBV18 and TRBJ2-1, with D maybe TRBD1 (6 bases). V lost 11 bases and J 3 bases, leaving 14 bases between the germline ends. The CDR3 totals 13 residues. Per the germline V gene, CDR1 is KGHSH and CDR2 is LQKENI. The CDR3 sequence is CAPASGHYNEQFF. The CDR3 nucleotides are TGTGCCCCCGCCTCGGGACACTACAATGAGCAGTTCTTC.

The genes are TRBV10-1 and TRBJ2-3, with a possible D match to TRBD1 (6 bases). Per the germline V gene, CDR1 is WNHNN and CDR2 is SYGVQD (reference sequence). The CDR3 contains 15 residues. Trimming left V 0 bases short and J 6 bases short, with 13 bases between. The CDR3 DNA is TGCGCCAGCAGTGAGTCGCGGCAGGGGTACGATACGCAGTATTTT. Its translation is CASSESRQGYDTQYF.

V and J are TRBV4-1 and TRBJ2-7; possibly TRBD1 for D (6 bases). Germline CDR1 is MGHRA and CDR2 is YSYEKL. The CDR3 sequence is 15 residues long. V shed 1 base and J shed 4 bases, with 14 bases lying between them. CDR3 region: CASSQGPGEVYEQYF. The CDR3 DNA follows: TGCGCCAGCAGCCAAGGGCCAGGGGAAGTGTACGAGCAGTACTTC.

The V gene is TRBV15, the J gene TRBJ1-5, with D uncertain. V gave up 2 bases and J gave up 2 bases, with 4 bases separating them. This CDR3 region has 13 residues. The germline CDR1 and CDR2 sequences are LNHNV and YYDKDF (reference sequence). CDR3 sequence: CATSRQGNQPQHF. The CDR3 DNA follows: TGTGCCACCAGCAGACAGGGCAATCAGCCCCAGCATTTT.

This rearrangement joins TRBV14 to TRBJ1-1, with a possible D match to TRBD1 (5 bases). The germline V gene has CDR1 SGHDN and CDR2 FVKESK. The CDR3 is 13 amino acids. The germline V and J ends were trimmed by 6 bases and 4 bases, with 12 bases remaining between them. Here the CDR3 reads CASRPREGTEAFF. CDR3 sequence (DNA): TGTGCCAGCAGGCCCAGGGAAGGCACTGAAGCTTTCTTT.

The chain couples TRBV28 to TRBJ1-4; perhaps TRBD1 as D (5 bases). The CDR3 covers 14 residues. CDR1 MDHEN and CDR2 SYDVKM come from the germline V gene. V was trimmed by 1 base and J by 8 bases, leaving 11 bases between them. The CDR3 coding sequence is TGTGCCAGCAGTTTATTACGGGGACGGGAAAAACTGTTTTTT. It codes for CASSLLRGREKLFF.